The clone carrying this T cell receptor beta chain appeared a few times. The data originate from a study of blood T cell repertoires in COVID-19. Study overall: Both acute and convalescent COVID-19 samples were obtained from the United States, Italy and Spain.

Assay: immunoSEQ multiplex PCR; the TCRdb copy retains only in-frame clones and omits some. Altogether a few hundred thousand clones are present, 85% to 90% being singletons, with the ten largest covering 1%. The germline CDR1 and CDR2 sequences are LGHDT and YNNKEL (reference sequence). Trimming shortened V by 2 bases and J by 0 bases, and 3 bases separated the two germline ends. The CDR3 runs to 13 residues. This sequence joins TRBV3-1 (or the pseudogene TRBV3-2) and TRBJ2-3; D gene ambiguous. Input material: PBMCs or T cells enriched from blood (not recorded which). This receptor was obtained from a man aged 18-30 years who had recovered from COVID-19. The CDR3 sequence is CASSQRSTDTQYF. In DNA, the CDR3 is TGTGCCAGCAGCCAACGGAGCACAGATACGCAGTATTTT.